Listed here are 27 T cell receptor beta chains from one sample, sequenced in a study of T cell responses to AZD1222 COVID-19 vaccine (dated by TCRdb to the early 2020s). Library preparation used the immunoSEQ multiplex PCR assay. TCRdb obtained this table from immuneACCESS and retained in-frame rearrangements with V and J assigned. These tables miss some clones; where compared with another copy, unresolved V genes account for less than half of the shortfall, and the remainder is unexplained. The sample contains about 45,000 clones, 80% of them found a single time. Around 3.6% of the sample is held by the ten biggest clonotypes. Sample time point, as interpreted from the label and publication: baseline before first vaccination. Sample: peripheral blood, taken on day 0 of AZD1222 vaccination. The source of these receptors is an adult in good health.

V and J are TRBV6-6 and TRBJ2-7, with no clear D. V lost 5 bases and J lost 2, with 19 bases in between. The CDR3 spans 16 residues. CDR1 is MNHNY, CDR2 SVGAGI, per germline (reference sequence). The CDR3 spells CASSPIKAKGTYEQYF. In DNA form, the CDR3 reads TGTGCCAGCAGTCCAATTAAAGCCAAGGGAACCTACGAGCAGTACTTC.

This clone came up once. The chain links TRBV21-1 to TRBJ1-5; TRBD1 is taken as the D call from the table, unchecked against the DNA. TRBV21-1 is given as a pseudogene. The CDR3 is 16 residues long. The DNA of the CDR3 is TGTGCCAGAAAGGCGGCGGACAGGGGGCTGAATCAGCCCCAGCATTTT. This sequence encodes CARKAADRGLNQPQHF.

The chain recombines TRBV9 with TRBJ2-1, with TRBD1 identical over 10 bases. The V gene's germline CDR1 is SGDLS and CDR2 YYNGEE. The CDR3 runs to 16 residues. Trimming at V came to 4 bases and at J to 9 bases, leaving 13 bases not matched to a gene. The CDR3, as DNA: TGTGCCAGCAGCCCCACAGAAGGGACAGGGGCTGGTGAGCAGTTCTTC. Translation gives CASSPTEGTGAGEQFF.

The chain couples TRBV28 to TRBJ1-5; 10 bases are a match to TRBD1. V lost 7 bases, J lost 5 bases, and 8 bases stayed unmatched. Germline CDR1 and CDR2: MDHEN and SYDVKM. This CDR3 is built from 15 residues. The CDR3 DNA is TGTGCCAGCAACTCGGGACAGGGGCTGGATCAGCCCCAGCATTTT. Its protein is CASNSGQGLDQPQHF.

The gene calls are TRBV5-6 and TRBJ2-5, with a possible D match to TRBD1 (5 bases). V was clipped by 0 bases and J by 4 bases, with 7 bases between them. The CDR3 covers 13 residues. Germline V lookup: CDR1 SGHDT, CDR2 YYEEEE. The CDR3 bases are TGTGCCAGCAGCTTGGTGGGGCGAGAGACCCAGTACTTC. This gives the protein CASSLVGRETQYF.

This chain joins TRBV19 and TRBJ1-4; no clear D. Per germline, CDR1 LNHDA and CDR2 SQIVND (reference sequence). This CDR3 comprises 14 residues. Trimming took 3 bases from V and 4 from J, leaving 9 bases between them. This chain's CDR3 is CASSIAGFNEKLFF. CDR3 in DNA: TGTGCCAGTAGTATTGCCGGTTTTAATGAAAAACTGTTTTTT.

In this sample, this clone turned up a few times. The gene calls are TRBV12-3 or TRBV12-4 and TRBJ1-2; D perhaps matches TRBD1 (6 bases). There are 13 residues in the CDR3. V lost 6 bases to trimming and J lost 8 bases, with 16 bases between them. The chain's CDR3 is CASRTTGLEGYTF. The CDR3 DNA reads TGTGCCAGCAGGACCACAGGGTTGGAGGGCTACACCTTC.

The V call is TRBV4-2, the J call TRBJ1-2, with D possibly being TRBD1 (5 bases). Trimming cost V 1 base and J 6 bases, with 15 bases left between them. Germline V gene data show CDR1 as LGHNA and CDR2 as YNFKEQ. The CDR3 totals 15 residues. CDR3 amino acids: CASSQVEGESNGYTF. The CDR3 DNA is TGTGCCAGCAGCCAAGTTGAAGGGGAGTCGAATGGCTACACCTTC.

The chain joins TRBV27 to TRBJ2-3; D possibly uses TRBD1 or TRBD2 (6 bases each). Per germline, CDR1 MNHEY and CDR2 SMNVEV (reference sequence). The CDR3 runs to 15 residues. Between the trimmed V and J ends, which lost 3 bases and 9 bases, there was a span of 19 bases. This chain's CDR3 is CASSLRGVPPKTQYF. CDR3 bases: TGTGCCAGCAGTTTGAGGGGGGTACCCCCGAAGACGCAGTATTTT.

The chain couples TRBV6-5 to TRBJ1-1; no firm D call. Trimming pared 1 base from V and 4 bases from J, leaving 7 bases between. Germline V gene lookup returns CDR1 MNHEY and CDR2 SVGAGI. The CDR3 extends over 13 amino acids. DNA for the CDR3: TGTGCCAGCAGTTACTGGGGTGGCACTGAAGCTTTCTTT. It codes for CASSYWGGTEAFF.

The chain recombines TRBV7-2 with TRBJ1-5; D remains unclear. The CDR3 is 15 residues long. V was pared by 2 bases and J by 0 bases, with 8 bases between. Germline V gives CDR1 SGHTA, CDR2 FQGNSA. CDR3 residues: CASSLSTGSNQPQHF. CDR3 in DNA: TGTGCCAGCAGCTTATCCACGGGTAGCAATCAGCCCCAGCATTTT.

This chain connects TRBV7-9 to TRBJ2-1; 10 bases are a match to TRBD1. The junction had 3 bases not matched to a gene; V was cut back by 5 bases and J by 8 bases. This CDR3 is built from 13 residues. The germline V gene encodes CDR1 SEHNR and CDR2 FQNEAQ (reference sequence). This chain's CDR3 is CASSAGQGYEQFF. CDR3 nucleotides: TGTGCCAGCAGCGCGGGACAGGGGTATGAGCAGTTCTTC. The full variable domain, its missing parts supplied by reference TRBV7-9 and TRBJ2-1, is DTGVSQNPRHKITKRGQNVTFRCDPISEHNRLYWYRQTLGQGPEFLTYFQNEAQLEKSRLLSDRFSAERPKGSFSTLEIQRTEQGDSAMYLCASSAGQGYEQFFGPGTRLTVL.

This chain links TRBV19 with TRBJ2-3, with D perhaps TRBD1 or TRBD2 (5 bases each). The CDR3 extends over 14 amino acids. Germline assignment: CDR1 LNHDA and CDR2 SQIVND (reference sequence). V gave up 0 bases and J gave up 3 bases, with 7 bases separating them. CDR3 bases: TGTGCCAGTAGTATAGAGGGGGAGACAGATACGCAGTATTTT. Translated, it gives CASSIEGETDTQYF.

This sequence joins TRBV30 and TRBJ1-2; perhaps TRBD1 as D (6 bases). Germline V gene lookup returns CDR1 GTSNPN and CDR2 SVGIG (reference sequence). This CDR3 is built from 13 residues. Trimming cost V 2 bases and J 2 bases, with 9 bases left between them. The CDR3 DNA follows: TGTGCCTGGAGTAAGGGGGGAAACTATGGCTACACCTTC. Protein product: CAWSKGGNYGYTF.

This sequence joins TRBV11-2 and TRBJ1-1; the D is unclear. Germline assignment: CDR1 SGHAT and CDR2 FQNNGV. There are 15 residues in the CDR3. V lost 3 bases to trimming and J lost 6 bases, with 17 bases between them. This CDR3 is CASSFSLGSSSEAFF. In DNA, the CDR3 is TGTGCCAGCAGCTTTTCTTTGGGCAGTTCGTCTGAAGCTTTCTTT.

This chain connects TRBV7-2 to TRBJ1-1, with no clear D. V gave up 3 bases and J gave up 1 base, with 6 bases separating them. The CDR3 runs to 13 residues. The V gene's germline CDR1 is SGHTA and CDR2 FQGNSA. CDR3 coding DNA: TGTGCCAGCAGCTTGTCACAGAACACTGAAGCTTTCTTT. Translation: CASSLSQNTEAFF.

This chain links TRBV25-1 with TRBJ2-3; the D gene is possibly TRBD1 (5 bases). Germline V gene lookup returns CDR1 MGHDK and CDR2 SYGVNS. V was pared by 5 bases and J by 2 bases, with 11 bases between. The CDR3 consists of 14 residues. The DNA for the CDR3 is TGTGCCAGCAGTAGGGGTACGGTCACAGATACGCAGTATTTT. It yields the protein CASSRGTVTDTQYF.

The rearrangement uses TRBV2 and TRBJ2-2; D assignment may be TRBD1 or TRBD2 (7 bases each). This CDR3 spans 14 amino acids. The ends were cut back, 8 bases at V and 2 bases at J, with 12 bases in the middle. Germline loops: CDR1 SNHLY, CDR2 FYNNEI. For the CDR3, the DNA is TGTGCCAGCGCCAGGGGGGGAAACACCGGGGAGCTGTTTTTT. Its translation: CASARGGNTGELFF.

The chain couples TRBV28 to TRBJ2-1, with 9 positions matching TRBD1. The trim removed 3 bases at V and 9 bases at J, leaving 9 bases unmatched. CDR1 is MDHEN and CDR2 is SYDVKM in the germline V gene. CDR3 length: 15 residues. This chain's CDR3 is CASSFPRDRASEQFF. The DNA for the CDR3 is TGTGCCAGCAGTTTTCCTCGGGACAGGGCCTCTGAGCAGTTCTTC. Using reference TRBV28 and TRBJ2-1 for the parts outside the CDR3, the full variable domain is DVKVTQSSRYLVKRTGEKVFLECVQDMDHENMFWYRQDPGLGLRLIYFSYDVKMKEKGDIPEGYSVSREKKERFSLILESASTNQTSMYLCASSFPRDRASEQFFGPGTRLTVL.

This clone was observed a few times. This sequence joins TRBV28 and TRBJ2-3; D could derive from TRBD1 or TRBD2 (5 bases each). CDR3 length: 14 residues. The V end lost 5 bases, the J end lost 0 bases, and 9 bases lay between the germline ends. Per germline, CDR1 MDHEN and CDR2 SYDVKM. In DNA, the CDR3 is TGTGCCAGCAGTCGGGACCGCAGCACAGATACGCAGTATTTT. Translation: CASSRDRSTDTQYF.

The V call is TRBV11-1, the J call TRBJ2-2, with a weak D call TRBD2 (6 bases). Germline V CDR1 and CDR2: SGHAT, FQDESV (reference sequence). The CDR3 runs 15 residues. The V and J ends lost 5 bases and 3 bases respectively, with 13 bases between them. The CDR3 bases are TGTGCCAGCAGCCTCGGGACTTCATACACCGGGGAGCTGTTTTTT. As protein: CASSLGTSYTGELFF. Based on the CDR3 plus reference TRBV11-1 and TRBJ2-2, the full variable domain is EAEVAQSPRYKITEKSQAVAFWCDPISGHATLYWYRQILGQGPELLVQFQDESVVDDSQLPKDRFSAERLKGVDSTLKIQPAELGDSAMYLCASSLGTSYTGELFFGEGSRLTVL.

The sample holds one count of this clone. CDR3: CASSMDAGGYYEQYF. CDR3 DNA: TGTGCCAGTAGTATGGATGCAGGAGGTTACTACGAGCAGTACTTC. The chain links TRBV19 to TRBJ2-7; possible D gene TRBD2, 5 bases. CDR1 and CDR2 (germline): LNHDA, SQIVND (reference sequence). There are 15 residues in the CDR3. Trimming stripped 3 bases from V and 3 bases from J, with 15 bases between.

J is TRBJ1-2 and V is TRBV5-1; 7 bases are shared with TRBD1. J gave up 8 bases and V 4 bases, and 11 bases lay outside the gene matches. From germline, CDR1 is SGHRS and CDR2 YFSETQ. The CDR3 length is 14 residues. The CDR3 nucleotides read TGCGCCAGCAGCACCACACAGGGGTCTGTAGGCTACACCTTC. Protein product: CASSTTQGSVGYTF.

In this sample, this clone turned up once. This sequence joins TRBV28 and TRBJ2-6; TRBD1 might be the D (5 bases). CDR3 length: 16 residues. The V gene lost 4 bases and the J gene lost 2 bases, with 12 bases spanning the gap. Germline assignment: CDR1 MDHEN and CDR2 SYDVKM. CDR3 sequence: CASSSEQAPGANVLTF. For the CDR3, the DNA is TGTGCCAGCAGTTCCGAACAGGCCCCTGGGGCCAACGTCCTGACTTTC.

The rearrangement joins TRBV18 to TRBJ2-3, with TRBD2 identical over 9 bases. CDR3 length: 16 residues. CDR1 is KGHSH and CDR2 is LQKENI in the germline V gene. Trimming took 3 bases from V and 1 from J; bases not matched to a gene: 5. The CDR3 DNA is TGTGCCAGCTCACCCCTTAGCGGGGGCGGCACAGATACGCAGTATTTT. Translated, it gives CASSPLSGGGTDTQYF.

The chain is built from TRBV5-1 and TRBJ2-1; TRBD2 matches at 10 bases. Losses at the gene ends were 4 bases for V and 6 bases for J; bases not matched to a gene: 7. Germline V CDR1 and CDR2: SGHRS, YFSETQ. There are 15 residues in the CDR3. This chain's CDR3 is CASSRRPSGGNEQFF. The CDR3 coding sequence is TGCGCCAGCAGCCGGCGGCCTAGCGGGGGCAATGAGCAGTTCTTC.

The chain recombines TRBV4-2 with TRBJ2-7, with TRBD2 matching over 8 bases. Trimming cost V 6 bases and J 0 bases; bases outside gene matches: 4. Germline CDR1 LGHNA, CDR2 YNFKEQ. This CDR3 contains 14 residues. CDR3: CASRPGTSSYEQYF. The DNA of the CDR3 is TGTGCCAGCAGACCCGGGACTAGCTCCTACGAGCAGTACTTC.